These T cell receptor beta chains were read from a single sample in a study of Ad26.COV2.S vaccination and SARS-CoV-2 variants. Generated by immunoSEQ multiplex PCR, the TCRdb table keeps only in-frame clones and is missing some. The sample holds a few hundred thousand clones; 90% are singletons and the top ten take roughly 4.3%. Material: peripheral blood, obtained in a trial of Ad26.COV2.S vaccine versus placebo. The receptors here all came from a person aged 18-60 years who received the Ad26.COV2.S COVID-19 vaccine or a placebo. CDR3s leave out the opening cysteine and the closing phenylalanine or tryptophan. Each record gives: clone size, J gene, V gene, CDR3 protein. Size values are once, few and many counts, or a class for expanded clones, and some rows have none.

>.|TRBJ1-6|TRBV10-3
AISETGGNSPLH
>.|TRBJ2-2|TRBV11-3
ASSRETGELF
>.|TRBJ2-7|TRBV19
ASSIDGYSYEQY
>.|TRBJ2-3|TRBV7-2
ASSFWTSGETDTQY
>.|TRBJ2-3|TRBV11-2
ASSLNQGRTDTQY
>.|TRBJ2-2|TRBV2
ASNSGPRGTGELF
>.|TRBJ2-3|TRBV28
ASSSATSGTVDTQY
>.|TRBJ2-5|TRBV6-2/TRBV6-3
ASTPGPETQY
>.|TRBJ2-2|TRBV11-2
ASRWPGGKSGELF
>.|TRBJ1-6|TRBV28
ASGRRIGNSPLH
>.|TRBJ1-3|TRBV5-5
ASSLDGGNTIY
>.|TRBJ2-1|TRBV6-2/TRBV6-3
ASSISWSNEQF
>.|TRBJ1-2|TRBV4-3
ASSQGDSAAYGYT
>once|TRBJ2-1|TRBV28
ASIAGTYNEQF
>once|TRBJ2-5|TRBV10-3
AISESTSGSSETQY
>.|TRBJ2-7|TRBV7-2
ASSQSRDTSYEQY
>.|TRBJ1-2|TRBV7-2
ASSLPMTNYGYT
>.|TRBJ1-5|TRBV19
ASKTTGGVYSNQPQH
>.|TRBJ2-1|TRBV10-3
AILATDGEQF
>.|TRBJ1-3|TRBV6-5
ASSSGTGGGNTIY
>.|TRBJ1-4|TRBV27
ASSLGITNEKLF
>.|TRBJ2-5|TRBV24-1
ATSDWRAFQETQY
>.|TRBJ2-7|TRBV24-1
ATSDGGTHYEQY
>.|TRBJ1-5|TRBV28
ASSFRTLGNQPQH